The source of this T cell receptor beta chain is a study of blood T cell repertoires in COVID-19. The CDR3 spans 18 residues. Per germline, CDR1 GTSNPN and CDR2 SVGIG (reference sequence). V dropped 0 bases and J dropped 3 bases, with 20 bases sitting between them. Produced via immunoSEQ multiplex PCR; TCRdb's table is partial and in-frame only. The profile shows about 310,000 clones, roughly 88% of them singletons. Participant reports of clinical history set cohort assignment. Recovery meant two consecutive negative NP/OP PCR tests, professional clearance, or resolved symptoms. Sequenced input: PBMCs or T cells enriched from blood (not recorded which). The TCR comes from a man under 40 who had recovered from COVID-19. The chain recombines TRBV30 with TRBJ1-4, with a tentative D call TRBD1 (5 bases). CDR3 nucleotide sequence: TGTGCCTGGAGTGTAGGAGGGGCCCCCTTACAGTCTAATGAAAAACTGTTTTTT. This sequence encodes CAWSVGGAPLQSNEKLFF. Filled out from reference TRBV30 and TRBJ1-4, the complete variable domain reads SQTIHQWPATLVQPVGSPLSLECTVEGTSNPNLYWYRQAAGRGLQLLFYSVGIGQISSEVPQNLSASRPQDRQFILSSKKLLLSDSGFYLCAWSVGGAPLQSNEKLFFGSGTQLSVL.